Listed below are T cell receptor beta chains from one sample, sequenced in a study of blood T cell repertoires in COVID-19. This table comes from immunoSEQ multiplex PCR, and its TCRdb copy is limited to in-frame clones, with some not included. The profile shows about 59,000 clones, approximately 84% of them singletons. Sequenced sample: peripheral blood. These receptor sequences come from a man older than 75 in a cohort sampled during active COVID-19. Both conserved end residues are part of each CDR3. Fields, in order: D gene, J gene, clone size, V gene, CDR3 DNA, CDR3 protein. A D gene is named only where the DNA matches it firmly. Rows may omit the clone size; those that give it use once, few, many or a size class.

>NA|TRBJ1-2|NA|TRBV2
TGTGCCAGCAGTGTGCAAAGATCCGGTGGCTACACCTTC
CASSVQRSGGYTF
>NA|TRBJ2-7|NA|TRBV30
TGTGCCTGGAGTGCCTCACGGACAGCTCTTGGAGACGAGCAGTACTTC
CAWSASRTALGDEQYF
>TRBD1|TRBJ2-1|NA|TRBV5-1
TGCGCCAGCAGCTTAGGGACAGGTACCTACAATGAGCAGTTCTTC
CASSLGTGTYNEQFF
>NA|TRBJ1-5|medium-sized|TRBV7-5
TGTGCCAGAAGCAACCACCTTGACAGGGAGAGCAATCAGCCCCAGCATTTT
CARSNHLDRESNQPQHF
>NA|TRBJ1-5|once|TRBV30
TGTGCCTGGAGCACCGGGACATCTAATCAGCCCCAGCATTTT
CAWSTGTSNQPQHF
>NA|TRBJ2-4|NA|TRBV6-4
TGTGCCAGCAGTGACGGCCAGGGCCCAAACATTCAGTACTTC
CASSDGQGPNIQYF
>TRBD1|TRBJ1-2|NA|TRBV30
TGTGCCTGGAGCCCGAGGAAACAGGGGAGCACCTTC
CAWSPRKQGSTF
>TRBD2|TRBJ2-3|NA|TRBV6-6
TGTGCCAGCAGTCCACTAGCGGGGGGGCTGGACACAGATACGCAGTATTTT
CASSPLAGGLDTDTQYF
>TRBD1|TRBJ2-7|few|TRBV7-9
TGTGCCAGCAGCTGGACAGGGCTGGGCGAGCAGTACTTC
CASSWTGLGEQYF
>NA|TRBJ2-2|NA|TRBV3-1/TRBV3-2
TGTGCCAGCAGCCAAGTGGGGGGAACCGGGGAGCTGTTTTTT
CASSQVGGTGELFF
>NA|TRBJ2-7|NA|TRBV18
TGTGCCAGCTCCCTCCGGGTTACCTCCTACGAGCAGTACTTC
CASSLRVTSYEQYF
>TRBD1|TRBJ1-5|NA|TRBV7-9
TGTGCCAGCAGCTTAGCAGGGTCAGGGGGCCTTCAGCCCCAGCATTTT
CASSLAGSGGLQPQHF
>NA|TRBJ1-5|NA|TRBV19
TGTGCCAGTAGTGTACAATATAGCAATCAGCCCCAGCATTTT
CASSVQYSNQPQHF
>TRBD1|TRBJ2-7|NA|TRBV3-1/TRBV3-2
TGTGCCAGCAGCGCAGGGGGCTTACTCTACGAGCAGTACTTC
CASSAGGLLYEQYF
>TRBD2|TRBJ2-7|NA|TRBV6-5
TGTGCCAGCAGTCCTAGCGGGGGCGGGACCTACGAGCAGTACTTC
CASSPSGGGTYEQYF
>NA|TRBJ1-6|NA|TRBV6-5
TGTGCCAGCAGGGAGACAGACTCTTATAATTCACCCCTCCACTTT
CASRETDSYNSPLHF
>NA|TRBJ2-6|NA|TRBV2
TGTGCCAGCAGTGAACCACACATCTCTGGGGCCAACGTCCTGACTTTC
CASSEPHISGANVLTF
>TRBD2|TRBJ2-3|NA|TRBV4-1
TGCGCCAGCAGCCTCGGACGAGCGGGAAAGGTTTCGGTAGATACGCAGTATTTT
CASSLGRAGKVSVDTQYF
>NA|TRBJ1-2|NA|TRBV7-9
TGTGCCAGCAGCTTATTATGGACTAAGGGGAACTATGGCTACACCTTC
CASSLLWTKGNYGYTF
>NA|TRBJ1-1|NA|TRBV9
TGTGCCAGCAGCGTAGATGGAGGCACGAACACTGAAGCTTTCTTT
CASSVDGGTNTEAFF
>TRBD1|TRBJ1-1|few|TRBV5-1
TGCGCCAGCAGCCCTGGACAGGGGAACACTGAAGCTTTCTTT
CASSPGQGNTEAFF
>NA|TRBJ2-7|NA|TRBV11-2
TGTGCCAGCAGCTTAGTTCAGGGGACGAACGAGCAGTACTTC
CASSLVQGTNEQYF
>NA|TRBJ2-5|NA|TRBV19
TGTGCCAGTAGTATGGGCGTTTACCAAGAGACCCAGTACTTC
CASSMGVYQETQYF
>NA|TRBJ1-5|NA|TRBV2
TGTGCCAGCCGAGGTGGTTTTAGCAATCAGCCCCAGCATTTT
CASRGGFSNQPQHF
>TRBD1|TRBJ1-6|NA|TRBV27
TGTGCCAGCAGTTTTTCCGACAGGGGATCACCCCTCCACTTT
CASSFSDRGSPLHF
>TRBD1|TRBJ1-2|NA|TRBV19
TGTGCCAGTACCCCGACAGGGACCTATGGCTACACCTTC
CASTPTGTYGYTF
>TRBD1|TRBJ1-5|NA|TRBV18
TGTGCCAGCTCACCAGGACAGGGATCCCATCAGCCCCAGCATTTT
CASSPGQGSHQPQHF
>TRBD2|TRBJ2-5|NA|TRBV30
TGTGCCTGGGATACCGGGACTAGCGGGATGCAGACCCAGTACTTC
CAWDTGTSGMQTQYF
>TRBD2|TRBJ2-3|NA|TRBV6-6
TGTGCCAGCAGTGCCGGACTAGCGGGAGACTCAGATACGCAGTATTTT
CASSAGLAGDSDTQYF